Below, 25 T cell receptor beta chains from the same sample are listed, as sequenced in a study of shared clonotypes between healthy human individuals. The data were produced by immunoSEQ multiplex PCR, yet TCRdb's version contains in-frame clones alone and is incomplete. The table records 600,000 to 700,000 clones, 60% to 75% of them present only once. The sample taken for sequencing was memory CD4+ T cells sorted from blood. This sample's subset: CD45RA-negative fraction. These receptors came from a woman aged 25 to 39 in good health.

Written as DNA, the CDR3 is TGTGCCAGCAGAAACCAGGGTGTGGGGGACTACTACGAGCAGTACTTC. Translated, it gives CASRNQGVGDYYEQYF. The rearrangement links TRBV28 to TRBJ2-7; 7 bases fit TRBD2. With 6 bases clipped from V and 3 bases from J, the junction kept 14 bases outside the gene matches. CDR3 length: 16 amino acids. Per germline, CDR1 MDHEN and CDR2 SYDVKM.

The genes are TRBV14 and TRBJ2-5; D unresolved. This CDR3 is 14 amino acids long. Deletions cut 4 bases from V and 5 bases from J, with 14 bases between. CDR1 and CDR2 (germline): SGHDN, FVKESK. DNA for the CDR3: TGTGCCAGCAGCCGAATCCAGGCTGGGGAGACCCAGTACTTC. It codes for CASSRIQAGETQYF.

This chain joins TRBV11-2 and TRBJ2-7, with TRBD1 identical over 11 bases. V trimming: 2 bases; J trimming: 4 bases; junction bases outside the gene matches: 10. Germline V gene data show CDR1 as SGHAT and CDR2 as FQNNGV. CDR3 length equals 17 residues. CDR3: CASSLLYGQGASYEQYF. The CDR3 nucleotides are TGTGCCAGCAGCTTATTGTACGGACAGGGGGCGAGTTACGAGCAGTACTTC.

This chain connects TRBV5-1 to TRBJ2-3; D remains ambiguous. The CDR3 covers 12 residues. From germline, CDR1 is SGHRS and CDR2 YFSETQ. V was clipped by 4 bases and J by 5 bases, with 8 bases between them. The CDR3 coding sequence is TGCGCCAGCAGCACGGACGGAGATACGCAGTATTTT. Protein: CASSTDGDTQYF.

This clone occurred once. CDR3 sequence: CATQMRTGEDQPQHF. The CDR3 nucleotides read TGTGCCACCCAAATGAGGACAGGGGAAGATCAGCCCCAGCATTTT. J is TRBJ1-5 and V is TRBV19; the match to TRBD1 covers 9 bases. V dropped 10 bases and J dropped 5; count of bases not matched to a gene: 12. This CDR3 has 15 residues. Germline-derived CDR1 and CDR2 are LNHDA and SQIVND (reference sequence).

V usage is TRBV7-9 and J usage is TRBJ2-5; TRBD2 might be the D (5 bases). In germline, CDR1 is SEHNR, CDR2 FQNEAQ (reference sequence). V was clipped by 0 bases and J by 2 bases, with 13 bases between them. The CDR3 has 16 residues. Here the CDR3 reads CASSLAGGGPQETQYF. For the CDR3, the DNA is TGTGCCAGCAGCTTAGCCGGTGGCGGGCCGCAAGAGACCCAGTACTTC.

The chain is built from TRBV14 and TRBJ2-5; D not resolved. Trimming shortened V by 1 base and J by 6 bases, and 9 bases separated the two germline ends. The germline CDR1 and CDR2 sequences are SGHDN and FVKESK. This CDR3 region has 13 residues. The CDR3 nucleotides are TGTGCCAGCAGCCAAGTGAGCAGGCAGACCCAGTACTTC. Its protein product is CASSQVSRQTQYF. Full variable domain (remainder filled in from reference TRBV14 and TRBJ2-5): EAGVTQFPSHSVIEKGQTVTLRCDPISGHDNLYWYRRVMGKEIKFLLHFVKESKQDESGMPNNRFLAERTGGTYSTLKVQPAELEDSGVYFCASSQVSRQTQYFGPGTRLLVL.

The J gene is TRBJ2-7, the V gene TRBV25-1; the D is unclear. Trimming stripped 4 bases from V and 3 bases from J, with 10 bases between. CDR1 MGHDK and CDR2 SYGVNS come from the germline V gene. The CDR3 extends over 13 amino acids. CDR3 amino acids: CASSGQYFYEQYF. The CDR3 bases are TGTGCCAGCAGTGGCCAGTACTTCTACGAGCAGTACTTC.

The genes are TRBV19 and TRBJ1-5; no clear D. Trimming shortened V by 1 base and J by 3 bases, and 10 bases separated the two germline ends. This CDR3 is built from 15 residues. Germline V gene sequence: CDR1 LNHDA, CDR2 SQIVND (reference sequence). The CDR3 bases are TGTGCCAGTAGTATAGGTGGGTCCCTCAATCAGCCCCAGCATTTT. Translating gives CASSIGGSLNQPQHF.

The rearrangement uses TRBV18 and TRBJ2-3, with D perhaps TRBD2 (5 bases). The V and J ends lost 0 bases and 3 bases respectively, with 16 bases between them. The CDR3 totals 17 residues. Germline-derived CDR1 and CDR2 are KGHSH and LQKENI. CDR3 sequence reads: CASSPPRAGVVTDTQYF. Here the CDR3 DNA reads TGTGCCAGCTCACCACCTAGGGCCGGGGTGGTGACAGATACGCAGTATTTT.

The chain couples TRBV5-1 to TRBJ2-3; D possibly corresponds to TRBD2 (5 bases). CDR1 and CDR2 (germline): SGHRS, YFSETQ. This CDR3 is 11 amino acids long. Trimming stripped 5 bases from V and 9 bases from J, with 10 bases between. The CDR3 DNA follows: TGCGCCAGCAGGTCGACGGGAACGCAGTATTTT. Translated: CASRSTGTQYF. Using reference TRBV5-1 and TRBJ2-3 for the parts outside the CDR3, the full variable domain is KAGVTQTPRYLIKTRGQQVTLSCSPISGHRSVSWYQQTPGQGLQFLFEYFSETQRNKGNFPGRFSGRQFSNSRSEMNVSTLELGDSALYLCASRSTGTQYFGPGTRLTVL.

The chain uses TRBV7-9 and TRBJ2-1; no definite D call. With 1 base removed from V and 7 bases from J, the gap between germline ends came to 8 bases. CDR1 SEHNR and CDR2 FQNEAQ come from the germline V gene (reference sequence). This CDR3 comprises 13 residues. CDR3 sequence (DNA): TGTGCCAGCAGCTTAGGGGGATGGAATGAGCAGTTCTTC. Its protein product is CASSLGGWNEQFF.

The chain uses TRBV4-1 and TRBJ1-1, with D perhaps TRBD1 (5 bases). The germline V and J ends were trimmed by 0 bases and 0 bases, with 14 bases remaining between them. The CDR3 loop spans 17 amino acids. Germline-derived CDR1 and CDR2 are MGHRA and YSYEKL. CDR3 nucleotide sequence: TGCGCCAGCAGCCAAGATCTAGCAGGGAATATGAACACTGAAGCTTTCTTT. As protein: CASSQDLAGNMNTEAFF.

The chain joins TRBV5-1 to TRBJ2-3, with 7 bases aligning to TRBD1. With V trimmed by 0 bases and J by 4 bases, 8 bases remained unmatched. The CDR3 runs 16 residues. Germline lookup yields CDR1 SGHRS and CDR2 YFSETQ. The CDR3 is CASSLGDRVGPDTQYF. As DNA, the CDR3 is TGCGCCAGCAGCTTGGGCGACAGGGTTGGCCCAGATACGCAGTATTTT.

This clone was seen only a few times. The rearrangement uses TRBV5-4 and TRBJ1-5; a possible D gene is TRBD1 (5 bases). The V and J ends lost 1 base and 5 bases respectively, with 10 bases between them. This CDR3 is 14 amino acids long. From germline, CDR1 is SGHNT and CDR2 YYREEE (reference sequence). The CDR3 region has the DNA TGTGCCAGCAGCTTGCAAGGGGTGGATCAGCCCCAGCATTTT. Amino acids: CASSLQGVDQPQHF.

Here the CDR3 DNA reads TGCGCCAGCAGCGAAGTGAGACAGGGTCGCCAGCCCCAGCATTTT. It translates to CASSEVRQGRQPQHF. The genes are TRBV4-1 and TRBJ1-5, with 7 bases identical to TRBD1. V gave up 5 bases and J gave up 7 bases; unmatched junction bases: 11. Germline V gene lookup returns CDR1 MGHRA and CDR2 YSYEKL. The CDR3 runs 15 residues.

Remarks on this clone: The same CDR3 can be traced to other DNA sequences in this sample. The chain carries TRBV5-1 and TRBJ1-3, with no clear D. The CDR3 is 14 amino acids. In germline, CDR1 is SGHRS, CDR2 YFSETQ. Trimming shortened V by 4 bases and J by 0 bases, and 8 bases separated the two germline ends. CDR3 nucleotide sequence: TGCGCCAGCAGCCTGGGCACCTCTGGAAACACCATATATTTT. Protein: CASSLGTSGNTIYF.

This clone was recorded a few times. This chain joins TRBV27 and TRBJ1-2; maybe TRBD1 (5 bases). Trimming cost V 3 bases and J 6 bases, with 8 bases left between them. The CDR3 sequence is 12 residues long. CDR1 is MNHEY, CDR2 SMNVEV, per germline (reference sequence). The chain's CDR3 is CASSFAGNGYTF. In DNA, the CDR3 is TGTGCCAGCAGTTTCGCAGGGAATGGCTACACCTTC.

This clone was counted between two and nine times. The chain recombines TRBV7-9 with TRBJ1-4; 7 positions match TRBD1. The junction had 6 bases not matched to a gene; V was cut back by 5 bases and J by 12 bases. The CDR3 runs to 12 residues. The germline gives CDR1 SEHNR, CDR2 FQNEAQ (reference sequence). This CDR3 is CASSPGQGELFF. For the CDR3, the DNA is TGTGCCAGCAGCCCCGGGCAGGGGGAACTGTTTTTT.

A few counts support this clone. This chain joins TRBV6-6 and TRBJ2-2, with D possibly matching TRBD2 (5 bases). V was pared by 10 bases and J by 3 bases, with 12 bases between. Germline V gene data show CDR1 as MNHNY and CDR2 as SVGAGI (reference sequence). The CDR3 runs to 13 residues. CDR3 loop: CATGGNYTGELFF. CDR3 DNA: TGTGCCACAGGAGGTAATTACACCGGGGAGCTGTTTTTT.

The chain couples TRBV28 to TRBJ2-7; perhaps D is TRBD1 or TRBD2 (5 bases each). V was shortened by 4 bases and J by 7 bases, with 17 bases between the two germline ends. Germline CDR1 MDHEN, CDR2 SYDVKM. CDR3 length: 14 residues. The CDR3 loop reads CASSSTGAVREQYF. The DNA of the CDR3 is TGTGCCAGCAGTTCCACCGGGGCCGTGAGGGAGCAGTACTTC.

The chain joins TRBV11-2 to TRBJ1-4, with D maybe TRBD1 (6 bases). The germline gives CDR1 SGHAT, CDR2 FQNNGV. This CDR3 has 16 amino acids. The V and J ends lost 1 base and 3 bases respectively, with 12 bases between them. Here the CDR3 reads CASSLVGGAANEKLFF. The CDR3 coding sequence is TGTGCCAGCAGCTTAGTGGGGGGCGCGGCTAATGAAAAACTGTTTTTT.

The chain joins TRBV19 to TRBJ2-1; the D is unclear. Germline CDR1 LNHDA, CDR2 SQIVND (reference sequence). Trimming stripped 7 bases from V and 3 bases from J, with 10 bases between. This CDR3 has 13 residues. Here the CDR3 reads CASTPGYYNEQFF. As DNA, the CDR3 is TGTGCCAGTACCCCCGGCTACTACAATGAGCAGTTCTTC.

CDR3 loop: CASSSQGTYEQYF. In nucleotides, the CDR3 is TGTGCCAGCAGCTCGCAGGGAACCTACGAGCAGTACTTC. V gene TRBV11-3 combines with J gene TRBJ2-7; tentative D call: TRBD1 (5 bases). In germline, CDR1 is SGHNT, CDR2 YENEEA. The CDR3 extends over 13 amino acids. Trimming left V 4 bases short and J 2 bases short, with 9 bases between.

The chain is built from TRBV28 and TRBJ2-5; D is possibly TRBD2 (6 bases). CDR1 MDHEN and CDR2 SYDVKM come from the germline V gene. The CDR3 is 16 amino acids. Trimming took 3 bases from V and 5 from J, leaving 19 bases between them. This CDR3 reads CASSFMTGVVRETQYF. DNA for the CDR3: TGTGCCAGCAGTTTTATGACGGGGGTGGTTCGGGAGACCCAGTACTTC.